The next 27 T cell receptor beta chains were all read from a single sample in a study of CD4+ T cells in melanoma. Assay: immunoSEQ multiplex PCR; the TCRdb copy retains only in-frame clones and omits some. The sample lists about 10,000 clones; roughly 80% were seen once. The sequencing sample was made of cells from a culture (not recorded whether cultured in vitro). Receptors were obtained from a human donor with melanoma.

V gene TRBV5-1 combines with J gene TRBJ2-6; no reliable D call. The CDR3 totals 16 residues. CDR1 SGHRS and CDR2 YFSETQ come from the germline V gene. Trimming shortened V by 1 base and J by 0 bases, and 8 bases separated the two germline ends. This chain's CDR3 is CASSLPPTSGANVLTF. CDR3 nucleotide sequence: TGCGCCAGCAGCTTGCCACCGACCTCTGGGGCCAACGTCCTGACTTTC.

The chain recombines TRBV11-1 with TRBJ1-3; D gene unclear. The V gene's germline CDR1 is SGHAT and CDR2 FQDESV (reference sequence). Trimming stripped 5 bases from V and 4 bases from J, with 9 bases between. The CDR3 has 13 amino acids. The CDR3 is CASSDWEGNTIYF. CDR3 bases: TGTGCCAGCAGCGACTGGGAAGGAAACACCATATATTTT.

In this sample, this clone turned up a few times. In DNA, the CDR3 is TGTGCCAGCAGCTTAGCGGAGGGTGCCGAGCAGTACTTC. As protein: CASSLAEGAEQYF. The chain couples TRBV7-8 to TRBJ2-7, with D tentatively TRBD2 (6 bases). Trimming removed 0 bases from V and 6 bases from J, with 9 bases in between. From germline, CDR1 is SGHVS and CDR2 FQNEAQ. This CDR3 region has 13 residues.

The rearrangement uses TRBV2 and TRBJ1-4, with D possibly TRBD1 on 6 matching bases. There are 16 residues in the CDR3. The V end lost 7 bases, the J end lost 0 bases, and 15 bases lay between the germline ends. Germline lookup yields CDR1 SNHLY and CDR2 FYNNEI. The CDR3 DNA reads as TGTGCCAGCACCCAAGGACAGTATGCAACTAATGAAAAACTGTTTTTT. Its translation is CASTQGQYATNEKLFF.

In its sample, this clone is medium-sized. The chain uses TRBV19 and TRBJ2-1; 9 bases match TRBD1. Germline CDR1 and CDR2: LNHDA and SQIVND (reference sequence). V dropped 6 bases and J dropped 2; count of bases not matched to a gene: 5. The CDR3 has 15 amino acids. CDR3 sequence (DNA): TGTGCCAGTAGGCTGGGACAGGGACCCTACAATGAGCAGTTCTTC. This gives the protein CASRLGQGPYNEQFF.

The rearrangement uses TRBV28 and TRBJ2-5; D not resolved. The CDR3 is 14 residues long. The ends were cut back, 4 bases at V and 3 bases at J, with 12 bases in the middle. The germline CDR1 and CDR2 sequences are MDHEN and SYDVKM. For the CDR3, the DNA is TGTGCCAGCAGTTCCTGGAGCGACGAAGAGACCCAGTACTTC. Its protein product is CASSSWSDEETQYF.

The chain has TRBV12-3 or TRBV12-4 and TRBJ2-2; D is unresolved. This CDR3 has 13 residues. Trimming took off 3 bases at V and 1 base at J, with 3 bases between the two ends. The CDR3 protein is CASSLKNTGELFF. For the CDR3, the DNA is TGTGCCAGCAGTTTGAAGAACACCGGGGAGCTGTTTTTT.

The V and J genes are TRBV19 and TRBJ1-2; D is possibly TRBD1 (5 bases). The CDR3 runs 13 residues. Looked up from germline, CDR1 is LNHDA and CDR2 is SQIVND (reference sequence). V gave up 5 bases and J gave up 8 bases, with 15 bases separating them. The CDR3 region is CASSPLGGDGYTF. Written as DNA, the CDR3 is TGTGCCAGTAGTCCCCTGGGAGGGGACGGCTACACCTTC. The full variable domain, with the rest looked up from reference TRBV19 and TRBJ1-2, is DGGITQSPKYLFRKEGQNVTLSCEQNLNHDAMYWYRQDPGQGLRLIYYSQIVNDFQKGDIAEGYSVSREKKESFPLTVTSAQKNPTAFYLCASSPLGGDGYTFGSGTRLTVV.

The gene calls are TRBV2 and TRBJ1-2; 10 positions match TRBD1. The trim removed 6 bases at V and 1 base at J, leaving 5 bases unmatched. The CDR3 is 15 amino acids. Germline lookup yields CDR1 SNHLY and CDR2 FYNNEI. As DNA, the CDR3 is TGTGCCAGCAGAGAAAGGACAGGGGGTAACTATGGCTACACCTTC. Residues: CASRERTGGNYGYTF.

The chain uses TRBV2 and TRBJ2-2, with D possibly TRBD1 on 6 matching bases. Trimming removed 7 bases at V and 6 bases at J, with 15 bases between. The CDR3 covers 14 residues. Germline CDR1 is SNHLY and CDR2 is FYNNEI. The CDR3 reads CASKVLGAAGELFF. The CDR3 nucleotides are TGTGCCAGCAAGGTCTTGGGGGCAGCCGGGGAGCTGTTTTTT.

In DNA, the CDR3 is TGTGCCAGCAGCTTGGTAGAGAGGTCCTACGAGCAGTACTTC. The encoded protein is CASSLVERSYEQYF. V is TRBV5-5 and J is TRBJ2-7; no clear D. Per germline, CDR1 SGHKS and CDR2 YYEKEE (reference sequence). V lost 0 bases and J lost 1, with 8 bases in between. This CDR3 contains 14 residues.

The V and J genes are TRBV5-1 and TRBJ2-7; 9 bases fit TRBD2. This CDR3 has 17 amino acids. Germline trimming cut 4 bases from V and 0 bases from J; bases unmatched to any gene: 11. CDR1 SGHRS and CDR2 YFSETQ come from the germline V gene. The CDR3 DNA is TGCGCCAGCAGCCGCGTAGAAGCGGGGGGCCCCTCCTACGAGCAGTACTTC. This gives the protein CASSRVEAGGPSYEQYF.

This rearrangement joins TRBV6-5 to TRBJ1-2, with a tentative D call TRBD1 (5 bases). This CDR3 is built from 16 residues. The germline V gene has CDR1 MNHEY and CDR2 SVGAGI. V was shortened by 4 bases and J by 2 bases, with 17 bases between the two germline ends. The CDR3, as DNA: TGTGCCAGCAGTTCCCGCGGGGCAGGTTTAAACTATGGCTACACCTTC. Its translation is CASSSRGAGLNYGYTF.

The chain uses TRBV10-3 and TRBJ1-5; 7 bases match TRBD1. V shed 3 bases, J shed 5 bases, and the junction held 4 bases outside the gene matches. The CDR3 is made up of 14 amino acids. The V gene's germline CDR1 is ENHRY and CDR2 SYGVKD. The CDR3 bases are TGTGCCATCAGTGACTCGACAGGGTATCAGCCCCAGCATTTT. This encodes CAISDSTGYQPQHF.

The CDR3 spells CASSFLRGLNSPLHF. The CDR3, as DNA: TGTGCCAGCAGCTTCTTGAGGGGTCTTAATTCACCCCTCCACTTT. This rearrangement joins TRBV7-2 to TRBJ1-6, with D perhaps TRBD1 (5 bases). V lost 3 bases and J lost 6, with 12 bases in between. The germline gives CDR1 SGHTA, CDR2 FQGNSA. This CDR3 comprises 15 residues.

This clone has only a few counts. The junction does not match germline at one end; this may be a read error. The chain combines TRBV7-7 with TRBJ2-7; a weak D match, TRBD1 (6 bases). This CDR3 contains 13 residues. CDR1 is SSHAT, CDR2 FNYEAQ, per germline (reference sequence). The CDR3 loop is CASSLGGQYEQYF. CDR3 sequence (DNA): TGTGCTAGCAGCTTAGGGGGTCAGTACGAGCAGTACTTC. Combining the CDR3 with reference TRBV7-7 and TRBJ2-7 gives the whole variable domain GAGVSQSPRYKVTKRGQDVTLRCDPISSHATLYWYQQALGQGPEFLTYFNYEAQPDKSGLPSDRFSAERPEGSISTLTIQRTEQRDSAMYRCASSLGGQYEQYFGPGTRLTVT.

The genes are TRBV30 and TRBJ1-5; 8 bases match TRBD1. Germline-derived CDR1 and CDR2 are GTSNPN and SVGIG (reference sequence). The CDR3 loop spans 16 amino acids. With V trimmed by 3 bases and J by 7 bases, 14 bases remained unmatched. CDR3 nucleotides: TGTGCCTGGAGCCATCCGGGACAGGTCTGGGGCCAGCCCCAGCATTTT. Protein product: CAWSHPGQVWGQPQHF.

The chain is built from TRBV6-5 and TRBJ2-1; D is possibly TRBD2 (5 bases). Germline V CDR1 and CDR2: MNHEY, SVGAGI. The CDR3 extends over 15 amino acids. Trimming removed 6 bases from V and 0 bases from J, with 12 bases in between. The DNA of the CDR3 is TGTGCCAGCAGCATCCAGCGGAGCTCCTACAATGAGCAGTTCTTC. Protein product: CASSIQRSSYNEQFF.

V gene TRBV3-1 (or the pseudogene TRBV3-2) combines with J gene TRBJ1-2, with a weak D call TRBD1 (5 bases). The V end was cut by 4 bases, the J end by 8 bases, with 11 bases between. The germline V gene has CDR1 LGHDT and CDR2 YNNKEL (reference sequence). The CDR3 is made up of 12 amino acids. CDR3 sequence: CASSRDRTGYTF. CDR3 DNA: TGTGCCAGCAGCCGGGACCGAACGGGCTACACCTTC.

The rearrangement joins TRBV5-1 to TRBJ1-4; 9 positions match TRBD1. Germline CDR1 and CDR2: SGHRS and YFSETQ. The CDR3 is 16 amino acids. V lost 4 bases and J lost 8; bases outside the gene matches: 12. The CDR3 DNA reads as TGCGCCAGCAGCCGACTTGGTGGGACAGGGTCCGAAAAACTGTTTTTT. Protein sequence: CASSRLGGTGSEKLFF.

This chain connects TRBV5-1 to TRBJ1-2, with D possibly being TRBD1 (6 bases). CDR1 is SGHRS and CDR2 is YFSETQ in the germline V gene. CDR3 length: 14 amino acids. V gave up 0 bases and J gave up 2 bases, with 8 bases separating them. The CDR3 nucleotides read TGCGCCAGCAGCTTGGGGACAGCCAACTATGGCTACACCTTC. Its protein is CASSLGTANYGYTF.

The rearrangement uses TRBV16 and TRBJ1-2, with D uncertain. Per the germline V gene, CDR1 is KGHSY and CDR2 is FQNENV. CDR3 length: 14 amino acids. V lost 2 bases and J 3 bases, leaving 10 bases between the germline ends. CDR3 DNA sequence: TGTGCCAGCAGCCAAAACGTTGCGGACTATGGCTACACCTTC. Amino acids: CASSQNVADYGYTF.

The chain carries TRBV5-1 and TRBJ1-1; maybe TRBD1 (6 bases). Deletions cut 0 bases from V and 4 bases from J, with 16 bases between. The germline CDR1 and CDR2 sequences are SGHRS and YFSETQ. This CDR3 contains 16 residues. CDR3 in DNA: TGCGCCAGCAGCTTGGACAGGGCCATTTTTGGCACTGAAGCTTTCTTT. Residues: CASSLDRAIFGTEAFF.

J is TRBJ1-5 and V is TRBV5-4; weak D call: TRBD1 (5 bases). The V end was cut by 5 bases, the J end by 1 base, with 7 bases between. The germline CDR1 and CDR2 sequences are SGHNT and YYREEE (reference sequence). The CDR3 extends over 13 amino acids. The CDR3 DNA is TGTGCCAGCAGTCGGGGCAGCAATCAGCCCCAGCATTTT. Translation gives CASSRGSNQPQHF.

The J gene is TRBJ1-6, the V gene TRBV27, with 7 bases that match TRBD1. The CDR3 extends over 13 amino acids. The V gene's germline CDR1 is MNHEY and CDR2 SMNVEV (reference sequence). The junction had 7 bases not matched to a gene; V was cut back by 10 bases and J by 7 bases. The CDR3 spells CATKGTANSPLHF. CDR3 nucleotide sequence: TGTGCCACCAAGGGGACAGCGAATTCACCCCTCCACTTT.

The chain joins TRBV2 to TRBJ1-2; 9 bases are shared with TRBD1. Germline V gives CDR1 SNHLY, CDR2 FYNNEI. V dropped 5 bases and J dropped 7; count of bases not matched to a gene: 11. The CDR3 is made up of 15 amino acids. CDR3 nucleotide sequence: TGTGCCAGCAGTACTACGACAGGGGGGAGGGGTGGCTACACCTTC. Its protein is CASSTTTGGRGGYTF.

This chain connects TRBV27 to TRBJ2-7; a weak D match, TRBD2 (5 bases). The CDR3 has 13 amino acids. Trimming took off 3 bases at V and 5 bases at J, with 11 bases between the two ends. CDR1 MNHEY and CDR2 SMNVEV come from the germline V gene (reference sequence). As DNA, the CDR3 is TGTGCCAGCAGTTTCACGGGGTATAACGAGCAGTACTTC. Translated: CASSFTGYNEQYF.